A selection of T cell receptor beta chains follows, all from one sample in a study of OX40 agonist ivuxolimab in advanced cancers. Produced via immunoSEQ multiplex PCR; TCRdb's table is partial and in-frame only. Of around 70,000 clones in the sample, 70% to 90% are singletons; the top ten hold less than 6.5%. The source material was CD4+ or CD8+ T cells sorted from blood, sampled in a trial of the OX40 agonist ivuxolimab. These receptors all come from an adult with an advanced solid tumor such as melanoma, head and neck, liver or kidney cancer. Both conserved end residues are part of each CDR3. The D gene is left open where the match is weak. A clone size is listed for some rows: how often the clone was seen (once, few, many), or a class if it is expanded.

D gene	V gene	J gene	clone size	CDR3 protein	CDR3 DNA
TRBD1	TRBV5-1	TRBJ2-2	NA	CASSSRQGVTGELFF	TGCGCCAGCAGCTCCAGACAGGGGGTCACCGGGGAGCTGTTTTTT
TRBD1	TRBV7-9	TRBJ1-6	NA	CASSPGQGSSGSPLHF	TGTGCCAGCAGCCCCGGACAGGGAAGTTCTGGCTCACCCCTCCACTTT
TRBD2	TRBV13	TRBJ2-1	NA	CASSPVPGLAGWFYNEQFF	TGTGCCAGCAGCCCCGTCCCGGGACTAGCGGGATGGTTCTACAATGAGCAGTTCTTC
TRBD1	TRBV11-1	TRBJ1-1	NA	CASSPGQGVNTEAFF	TGTGCCAGCAGCCCAGGACAGGGGGTAAACACTGAAGCTTTCTTT
NA	TRBV5-4	TRBJ1-1	NA	CASSLGPPGSTEAFF	TGTGCCAGCAGCTTGGGTCCCCCGGGGAGCACTGAAGCTTTCTTT
TRBD2	TRBV6-4	TRBJ2-1	NA	CASSEEAGGLNEQFF	TGTGCCAGCAGTGAGGAGGCGGGAGGGCTCAATGAGCAGTTCTTC
TRBD2	TRBV7-3	TRBJ2-1	NA	CASSFPTSGTSYNEQFF	TGTGCCAGCAGCTTCCCGACTAGCGGGACGTCCTACAATGAGCAGTTCTTC
NA	TRBV7-2	TRBJ1-1	NA	CASSLVQGGTEAFF	TGTGCCAGCAGCTTAGTACAGGGCGGCACTGAAGCTTTCTTT
TRBD1	TRBV6-6	TRBJ2-5	NA	CASRQGLVQYF	TGTGCCAGCCGACAGGGGCTGGTCCAGTACTTC
NA	TRBV9	TRBJ2-4	NA	CASSGGGAAKNIQYF	TGTGCCAGCAGCGGAGGGGGGGCAGCCAAAAACATTCAGTACTTC
NA	TRBV7-9	TRBJ2-3	NA	CASSSFSGESTDTQYF	TGTGCCAGCAGCTCCTTTAGCGGAGAAAGCACAGATACGCAGTATTTT
TRBD2	TRBV5-1	TRBJ2-1	NA	CASSLVGSGGLGNEQFF	TGCGCCAGCAGCTTGGTGGGGAGCGGGGGGCTCGGGAATGAGCAGTTCTTC
NA	TRBV7-9	TRBJ1-3	once	CASSLYPQRINTIYF	TGTGCCAGCAGCTTATACCCACAAAGGATAAACACCATATATTTT
TRBD2	TRBV5-1	TRBJ2-3	NA	CASSPGLAGGITSVDTQYF	TGCGCCAGCAGCCCCGGACTAGCGGGGGGCATCACCTCAGTAGATACGCAGTATTTT
TRBD2	TRBV11-1	TRBJ2-5	NA	CASSLTRAGQETQYF	TGTGCCAGCAGTCTAACGCGAGCGGGACAAGAGACCCAGTACTTC
TRBD1	TRBV7-6	TRBJ1-3	NA	CASSLAGRGAGNTIYF	TGTGCCAGCAGCTTAGCGGGCAGGGGGGCTGGAAACACCATATATTTT
NA	TRBV4-1	TRBJ2-7	NA	CASSQVPGYEQYF	TGCGCCAGCAGCCAAGTCCCAGGCTACGAGCAGTACTTC
TRBD2	TRBV10-3	TRBJ2-7	NA	CAISVGTGGAYEQYF	TGTGCCATCAGTGTGGGGACGGGAGGGGCCTACGAGCAGTACTTC
NA	TRBV15	TRBJ2-2	NA	CATSRERVPGGELFF	TGTGCCACCAGCAGAGAGAGGGTTCCGGGCGGGGAGCTGTTTTTT
TRBD1	TRBV19	TRBJ2-1	few	CASSMVAQGAVNEQFF	TGTGCCAGTAGTATGGTCGCACAGGGGGCGGTCAATGAGCAGTTCTTC
TRBD1	TRBV28	TRBJ2-1	NA	CASSLGQLSYNEQFF	TGTGCCAGCAGTTTGGGACAGCTCTCCTACAATGAGCAGTTCTTC
NA	TRBV11-2	TRBJ2-3	NA	CASSPEQGSTDTQYF	TGTGCCAGCAGCCCGGAGCAGGGAAGCACAGATACGCAGTATTTT
NA	TRBV6-6	TRBJ1-3	few	CASSKGSGSSGNTIYF	TGTGCCAGCAGTAAGGGGAGTGGGAGCTCTGGAAACACCATATATTTT
TRBD2	TRBV15	TRBJ2-4	NA	CATRRREGENIQYF	TGTGCCACCAGAAGGCGGGAGGGGGAAAACATTCAGTACTTC
NA	TRBV18	TRBJ1-1	few	CASSPGRANTEAFF	TGTGCCAGCTCACCGGGCAGGGCCAACACTGAAGCTTTCTTT
NA	TRBV19	TRBJ2-7	NA	CASSMGQGVIPWEQYF	TGTGCCAGTAGTATGGGGCAGGGTGTAATCCCCTGGGAGCAGTACTTC
NA	TRBV18	TRBJ1-1	NA	CASSPSLTGLNTEAFF	TGTGCCAGCTCACCATCACTGACAGGTTTGAACACTGAAGCTTTCTTT
NA	TRBV7-9	TRBJ2-2	NA	CASSPPGPRTNTGELFF	TGTGCCAGCAGCCCACCGGGACCGAGGACGAACACCGGGGAGCTGTTTTTT
NA	TRBV19	TRBJ1-5	NA	CASKGPHSNQPQHF	TGTGCCAGTAAAGGACCCCATAGCAATCAGCCCCAGCATTTT
NA	TRBV9	TRBJ2-2	NA	CASSEGLNTGELFF	TGTGCCAGCAGCGAGGGACTGAACACCGGGGAGCTGTTTTTT
TRBD1	TRBV4-1	TRBJ1-6	NA	CASSQEETGSNSPLHF	TGCGCCAGCAGCCAAGAGGAGACAGGGAGTAATTCACCCCTCCACTTT
TRBD1	TRBV6-6	TRBJ1-5	NA	CASRQTGNNQPQHF	TGTGCCAGCAGGCAGACAGGGAACAATCAGCCCCAGCATTTT